A single sample is the source of the 20 T cell receptor beta chains below, sequenced in a study of T-cell memory formation after mild COVID-19. One entry per CDR3 protein, called by TCRdb with MiXCR from the 5' RACE reads. The table includes some 450,000 distinct CDR3 sequences, roughly 18% detected once. The specimen sequenced was PBMCs or a T cell subset sorted from them (not recorded which). The receptors derive from a man aged 18 to 29 who had mild COVID-19 (a few samples of this study predate the infection). Cell type and time point are not known.

In this sample, this clonotype turned up a few times. The chain recombines TRBV7-9 with TRBJ1-2; weak D call: TRBD1 (6 bases). Trimming left V 1 base short and J 8 bases short, with 11 bases between. CDR1 is SEHNR, CDR2 FQNEAQ, per germline (reference sequence). The CDR3 covers 13 residues. The CDR3 DNA reads as TGTGCCAGCAGCTTAGAGGGGGGACTAGGCTACACCTTC. Translation: CASSLEGGLGYTF.

This clonotype has a handful of counts. This chain uses TRBV4-3 with TRBJ1-4; D is ambiguous. The V gene lost 5 bases and the J gene lost 0 bases, with 10 bases spanning the gap. Germline V gene data show CDR1 as LGHNA and CDR2 as YSLEER. The CDR3 runs to 15 residues. In DNA, the CDR3 is TGCGCCAGCAGCGCCCGGGCGGCAACTAATGAAAAACTGTTTTTT. As protein: CASSARAATNEKLFF.

CDR3 coding DNA: TGCGCCAGCGGCGACAGGGGTCACACCGGGGAGCTGTTTTTT. It is translated as CASGDRGHTGELFF. The chain has TRBV5-1 and TRBJ2-2; 8 positions agree with TRBD1. Germline CDR1 reads SGHRS; CDR2 reads YFSETQ. The J segment lost 3 bases and the V segment lost 7 bases, leaving 5 bases of the junction unmatched. The CDR3 extends over 14 amino acids.

This rearrangement joins TRBV5-1 to TRBJ2-1; TRBD2 matches at 12 bases. V dropped 1 base and J dropped 0; count of bases not matched to a gene: 8. In germline, CDR1 is SGHRS, CDR2 YFSETQ. The CDR3 length is 19 residues. The CDR3 reads CASSLPGLAGGNSYNEQFF. The CDR3 nucleotides read TGCGCCAGCAGCTTGCCGGGACTAGCGGGTGGGAACTCCTACAATGAGCAGTTCTTC.

In its sample, this clonotype was seen once. The genes are TRBV4-1 and TRBJ1-5; D is possibly TRBD1 (5 bases). The CDR3 runs to 15 residues. CDR1 and CDR2 (germline): MGHRA, YSYEKL. V lost 4 bases to trimming and J lost 6 bases, with 16 bases between them. DNA for the CDR3: TGCGCCAGCAGCCGGACGGGGCCGGCGATTCAGCCCCAGCATTTT. This encodes CASSRTGPAIQPQHF.

The chain recombines TRBV4-2 with TRBJ2-7; D not certain. Per germline, CDR1 LGHNA and CDR2 YNFKEQ. This CDR3 comprises 14 residues. Trimming stripped 1 base from V and 1 base from J, with 8 bases between. DNA of the CDR3: TGTGCCAGCAGCCAAGGACGTTATTCCTACGAGCAGTACGTC. It codes for CASSQGRYSYEQYV.

This chain connects TRBV6-5 to TRBJ2-1, with 8 nucleotides matching TRBD1. Per germline, CDR1 MNHEY and CDR2 SVGAGI. Losses at the gene ends were 2 bases for V and 7 bases for J; bases not matched to a gene: 13. This CDR3 spans 17 amino acids. The CDR3 region is CASSYNLGTGGGNEQFF. The CDR3 bases are TGTGCCAGCAGTTACAATCTAGGTACAGGGGGTGGGAATGAGCAGTTCTTC.

This clonotype was detected once. V gene TRBV6-2 or TRBV6-3 combines with J gene TRBJ2-2; no definite D call. The CDR3 is 15 amino acids. The germline gives CDR1 MNHEY, CDR2 SVGEGT. Deletions cut 2 bases from V and 4 bases from J, with 11 bases between. The CDR3 DNA reads as TGTGCCAGCAGTTACCATCGGTCGAGCACCGGGGAGCTGTTTTTT. Translating gives CASSYHRSSTGELFF.

J is TRBJ1-1 and V is TRBV18; 9 bases fit TRBD1. The CDR3 has 16 residues. Germline V gene data show CDR1 as KGHSH and CDR2 as LQKENI. The junction had 6 bases not matched to a gene; V was cut back by 2 bases and J by 2 bases. The CDR3 region is CASSPRGTGTNTEAFF. In nucleotides, the CDR3 is TGTGCCAGCTCACCAAGGGGGACAGGGACAAACACTGAAGCTTTCTTT.

This clonotype was seen a handful of times. This sequence joins TRBV20-1 and TRBJ1-1; D may be TRBD1 (5 bases). The germline V gene has CDR1 DFQATT and CDR2 SNEGSKA (reference sequence). The germline V and J ends were trimmed by 4 bases and 1 base, with 10 bases remaining between them. This CDR3 comprises 13 residues. The CDR3 is CSAKPGSNTEAFF. The CDR3, as DNA: TGCAGTGCTAAGCCAGGGTCGAACACTGAAGCTTTCTTT.

This clonotype was seen many times. This rearrangement joins TRBV4-2 to TRBJ2-7, with D uncertain. Trimming shortened V by 0 bases and J by 0 bases, and 9 bases separated the two germline ends. CDR1 is LGHNA, CDR2 YNFKEQ, per germline. The length of the CDR3 is 15 residues. For the CDR3, the DNA is TGTGCCAGCAGCCAAGATTTAGATAGCTCCTACGAGCAGTACTTC. Its translation is CASSQDLDSSYEQYF.

This clonotype was detected a few times. The chain combines TRBV20-1 with TRBJ2-5, with no clear D. Germline V gives CDR1 DFQATT, CDR2 SNEGSKA (reference sequence). This CDR3 is built from 15 residues. Trimming pared 0 bases from V and 0 bases from J, leaving 11 bases between. CDR3 coding DNA: TGCAGTGCTAGAGATTTCGGAAAGGACCAAGAGACCCAGTACTTC. Translated, it gives CSARDFGKDQETQYF.

The chain is built from TRBV28 and TRBJ1-2; TRBD1 aligns across 7 bases. CDR1 MDHEN and CDR2 SYDVKM come from the germline V gene. The CDR3 is 13 amino acids. The V and J ends lost 6 bases and 2 bases, in that order; junction bases with no gene match: 3. The CDR3 DNA reads as TGTGCCAGCAGAGCGGGACAGAACTATGGCTACACCTTC. It codes for CASRAGQNYGYTF.

Comment on this clonotype: The junction departs from the called germline gene at one end, perhaps through a read error. The chain carries TRBV7-7 and TRBJ2-5; D is possibly TRBD1 (6 bases). CDR1 and CDR2 from the germline V gene are SSHAT and FNYEAQ (reference sequence). The CDR3 has 14 residues. The CDR3 coding sequence is TGTGCTAGCAGCCGTGGACAGTACCAAGAGACCCAGTACTTC. This translates into CASSRGQYQETQYF.

There are a few counts of this clonotype. V is TRBV6-2 or TRBV6-3 and J is TRBJ2-1; no firm D call. The CDR3 contains 12 residues. Germline V gene sequence: CDR1 MNHEY, CDR2 SVGEGT. Trimming took 8 bases from V and 2 from J, leaving 7 bases between them. The chain's CDR3 is CASGRAYNEQFF. CDR3 bases: TGTGCCAGCGGCAGAGCCTACAATGAGCAGTTCTTC.

This clonotype was seen a handful of times. The rearrangement uses TRBV18 and TRBJ2-7, with D perhaps being TRBD1 or TRBD2 (5 bases each). The CDR3 extends over 15 amino acids. The V end was cut by 3 bases, the J end by 3 bases, with 15 bases between. Germline V CDR1 and CDR2: KGHSH, LQKENI. CDR3 amino acids: CASSPGSGRVYEQYV. CDR3 DNA sequence: TGTGCCAGCTCACCGGGCTCAGGGAGAGTCTACGAGCAGTACGTC.

The CDR3 sequence is CASSTKTALIQETQYF. CDR3 DNA: TGTGCCAGCAGCACTAAAACAGCGCTGATCCAAGAGACCCAGTACTTC. The genes are TRBV7-2 and TRBJ2-5; D call uncertain. Germline CDR1 SGHTA, CDR2 FQGNSA. Trimming took off 5 bases at V and 1 base at J, with 17 bases between the two ends. The CDR3 length is 16 residues. Full variable domain (missing parts from reference TRBV7-2 and TRBJ2-5): GAGVSQSPSNKVTEKGKDVELRCDPISGHTALYWYRQSLGQGLEFLIYFQGNSAPDKSGLPSDRFSAERTGGSVSTLTIQRTQQEDSAVYLCASSTKTALIQETQYFGPGTRLLVL.

The sample holds a few counts of this clonotype. The V call is TRBV7-9, the J call TRBJ1-2; 8 bases fit TRBD1. J gave up 14 bases and V 5 bases, and 22 bases lay outside the gene matches. CDR3 length equals 16 residues. The germline V gene encodes CDR1 SEHNR and CDR2 FQNEAQ (reference sequence). The DNA of the CDR3 is TGTGCCAGCAGCCCCAGCGGGGTCCGGACAGGGCAAGATCGGACCTTC. It encodes CASSPSGVRTGQDRTF.

V gene TRBV6-5 combines with J gene TRBJ2-1, with D perhaps given as TRBD1 or TRBD2 (6 bases each). CDR3 length: 15 amino acids. Trimming removed 6 bases from V and 14 bases from J, with 26 bases in between. Per the germline V gene, CDR1 is MNHEY and CDR2 is SVGAGI. CDR3 sequence reads: CASSLGGQGPREEFF. CDR3 DNA sequence: TGTGCCAGCAGCCTCGGGGGCCAGGGGCCTAGAGAGGAGTTCTTC.

This clonotype has a handful of counts. The chain carries TRBV3-1 and TRBJ2-4, with 10 nucleotides matching TRBD1. Germline V gives CDR1 LGHDT, CDR2 YNNKEL (reference sequence). V was pared by 4 bases and J by 5 bases, with 5 bases of the junction left unmatched. The CDR3 covers 15 residues. The CDR3 is CASSLQDRGENIQYF. In DNA form, the CDR3 reads TGTGCCAGCAGCCTCCAGGACAGGGGGGAAAACATTCAGTACTTC.